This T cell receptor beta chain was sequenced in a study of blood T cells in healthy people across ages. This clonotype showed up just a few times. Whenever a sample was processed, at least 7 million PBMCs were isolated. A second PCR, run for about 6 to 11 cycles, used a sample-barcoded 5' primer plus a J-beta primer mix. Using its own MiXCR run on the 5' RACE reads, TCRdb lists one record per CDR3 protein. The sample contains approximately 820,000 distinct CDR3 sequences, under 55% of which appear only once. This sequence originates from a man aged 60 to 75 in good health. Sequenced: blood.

The CDR3 bases are TGCGCCAGCAGCTTTGGACTAGCGGGGGAGTACAATGAGCAGTTCTTC. Its protein product is CASSFGLAGEYNEQFF. This rearrangement joins TRBV5-1 to TRBJ2-1; 13 nucleotides match TRBD2. The CDR3 is made up of 16 amino acids. The germline V gene has CDR1 SGHRS and CDR2 YFSETQ. With 2 bases clipped from V and 4 bases from J, the junction kept 3 bases outside the gene matches.